Presented here are 20 T cell receptor beta chains from one specimen sequenced in a study of long-term antiretroviral therapy in people with HIV. The immunoSEQ assay was v3.0, run at survey level. Here immunoSEQ multiplex PCR was the method, and the copy in TCRdb shows in-frame clones only, minus some. The repertoire includes around 28,000 clones, about 90% of them detected once, and roughly 3.6% sits in the top ten. The sequencing here drew on unsorted PBMCs, taken 1.8 years after starting antiretroviral therapy. These receptors were collected from a woman aged 18-29 years with HIV.

The chain couples TRBV4-2 to TRBJ2-2; TRBD2 agrees at 12 bases. This CDR3 comprises 17 residues. V lost 2 bases, J lost 4 bases, and 5 bases stayed unmatched. From germline, CDR1 is LGHNA and CDR2 YNFKEQ. The DNA of the CDR3 is TGTGCCAGCAGCCAACAACCTAGCGGGAGGGCCACCGGGGAGCTGTTTTTT. Encoded protein: CASSQQPSGRATGELFF.

The rearrangement links TRBV5-1 to TRBJ2-3; weak D call: TRBD1 (5 bases). Per the germline V gene, CDR1 is SGHRS and CDR2 is YFSETQ. The CDR3 is 19 residues long. Between the trimmed V and J ends, which lost 0 bases and 3 bases, there was a span of 23 bases. The CDR3 coding sequence is TGCGCCAGCAGCTTGGGGTCAGGGCCCCTATCTCGGTGGACAGATACGCAGTATTTT. It specifies CASSLGSGPLSRWTDTQYF.

V usage is TRBV10-3 and J usage is TRBJ1-3; no clear D. The CDR3 consists of 14 residues. The germline gives CDR1 ENHRY, CDR2 SYGVKD. Trimming took off 3 bases at V and 0 bases at J, with 6 bases between the two ends. The CDR3 DNA reads TGTGCCATCAGTGACGGAAGCTCTGGAAACACCATATATTTT. Protein sequence: CAISDGSSGNTIYF.

This clone has only a few counts. The chain employs TRBV7-9 and TRBJ1-2; D remains unclear. This CDR3 is 15 amino acids long. Looked up from germline, CDR1 is SEHNR and CDR2 is FQNEAQ (reference sequence). Trimming cost V 5 bases and J 3 bases, with 16 bases left between them. The CDR3 loop is CASSVPGEAHYGYTF. In nucleotides, the CDR3 is TGTGCCAGCAGCGTACCCGGGGAGGCCCACTATGGCTACACCTTC.

V and J are TRBV28 and TRBJ1-2; D not resolved. This CDR3 comprises 10 residues. Trimming took off 4 bases at V and 3 bases at J, with 0 bases between the two ends. Looked up from germline, CDR1 is MDHEN and CDR2 is SYDVKM. The CDR3 sequence: CASSYYGYTF. DNA of the CDR3: TGTGCCAGCAGTTACTATGGCTACACCTTC.

The rearrangement joins TRBV10-2 to TRBJ2-3, with TRBD2 matching over 8 bases. Germline V gives CDR1 WSHSY, CDR2 SAAADI. CDR3 length: 16 residues. Losses at the gene ends were 3 bases for V and 4 bases for J; bases not matched to a gene: 9. In DNA, the CDR3 is TGCGCCAGCAGTGATTCGAGCGGGAGAGACCCAGATACGCAGTATTTT. Its translation is CASSDSSGRDPDTQYF.

This clone was detected only once. This rearrangement joins TRBV7-2 to TRBJ1-1; weak D call: TRBD1 (5 bases). Per germline, CDR1 SGHTA and CDR2 FQGNSA. There are 14 residues in the CDR3. V was shortened by 5 bases and J by 6 bases, with 16 bases between the two germline ends. Here the CDR3 DNA reads TGTGCCAGCAGCCCTTGGGGGACGAGGTCTGAAGCTTTCTTT. Protein sequence: CASSPWGTRSEAFF.

The gene calls are TRBV7-2 and TRBJ2-1, with a tentative D call TRBD2 (5 bases). V lost 6 bases and J 2 bases, leaving 20 bases between the germline ends. CDR1 is SGHTA, CDR2 FQGNSA, per germline. The CDR3 is 17 amino acids. CDR3 bases: TGTGCCAGCAGTTCCCAAAGACCCAAGGAGGCCTACAATGAGCAGTTCTTC. Translated: CASSSQRPKEAYNEQFF.

V and J are TRBV7-3 and TRBJ2-1, with 7 bases that match TRBD1. The CDR3 has 14 residues. CDR1 and CDR2 from the germline V gene are SGHTA and FQGTGA. The CDR3 loop is CASKGAAIANEQFF. The CDR3, as DNA: TGTGCATCGAAGGGGGCCGCGATCGCCAATGAGCAGTTCTTC.

In its sample, this clone was seen once. The CDR3 region is CASSPVGETQYF. The CDR3 DNA sequence: TGTGCCAGCAGCCCAGTGGGAGAGACCCAGTACTTC. J is TRBJ2-5 and V is TRBV7-2, with D hard to call. CDR1 and CDR2 from the germline V gene are SGHTA and FQGNSA. The CDR3 is made up of 12 amino acids. V lost 5 bases to trimming and J lost 4 bases, with 8 bases between them. Filled out from reference TRBV7-2 and TRBJ2-5, the complete variable domain reads GAGVSQSPSNKVTEKGKDVELRCDPISGHTALYWYRQSLGQGLEFLIYFQGNSAPDKSGLPSDRFSAERTGGSVSTLTIQRTQQEDSAVYLCASSPVGETQYFGPGTRLLVL.

J is TRBJ1-2 and V is TRBV18; 9 bases align to TRBD1. V shed 6 bases, J shed 4 bases, and the junction held 15 bases outside the gene matches. Germline V CDR1 and CDR2: KGHSH, LQKENI. The CDR3 has 17 residues. The CDR3 loop reads CASSRPGQGGGFYGYTF. Written as DNA, the CDR3 is TGTGCCAGCTCGCGACCGGGACAGGGAGGCGGCTTCTATGGCTACACCTTC.

The chain employs TRBV18 and TRBJ2-7; TRBD1 might be the D (6 bases). Trimming took off 2 bases at V and 1 base at J, with 15 bases between the two ends. Per germline, CDR1 KGHSH and CDR2 LQKENI. There are 16 residues in the CDR3. The CDR3 protein is CASSPEHRTASYEQYF. The CDR3 bases are TGTGCCAGCTCACCAGAACACAGGACAGCGTCCTACGAGCAGTACTTC.

The rearrangement uses TRBV30 and TRBJ2-2, with 7 bases fitting TRBD1. Germline CDR1 GTSNPN, CDR2 SVGIG (reference sequence). This CDR3 has 16 residues. With V trimmed by 4 bases and J by 3 bases, 11 bases remained unmatched. The CDR3 sequence is CAWKGAGKRDTGELFF. The CDR3 DNA reads as TGTGCCTGGAAGGGGGCAGGGAAGAGGGACACCGGGGAGCTGTTTTTT. The full variable domain, in which reference TRBV30 and TRBJ2-2 provide the parts outside the CDR3, is SQTIHQWPATLVQPVGSPLSLECTVEGTSNPNLYWYRQAAGRGLQLLFYSVGIGQISSEVPQNLSASRPQDRQFILSSKKLLLSDSGFYLCAWKGAGKRDTGELFFGEGSRLTVL.

V and J are TRBV7-9 and TRBJ1-1; no definite D call. The CDR3 is 14 amino acids. With 8 bases removed from V and 5 bases from J, the gap between germline ends came to 18 bases. Germline V CDR1 and CDR2: SEHNR, FQNEAQ (reference sequence). The DNA of the CDR3 is TGTGCCAGCTCTTATCCCGGTTTGAGGACTGAAGCTTTCTTT. Encoded protein: CASSYPGLRTEAFF.

This clone was seen only once. The rearrangement links TRBV7-6 to TRBJ2-3; 9 bases align to TRBD2. The J segment lost 6 bases and the V segment lost 6 bases, leaving 10 bases of the junction unmatched. This CDR3 has 15 residues. CDR1 and CDR2 (germline): SGHVS, FNYEAQ. CDR3 bases: TGTGCCAGCAGGGCCTTGACTAGCGGTATGGATACGCAGTATTTT. Translation gives CASRALTSGMDTQYF. The entire variable domain, with the rest obtained from reference TRBV7-6 and TRBJ2-3, is as follows: GAGVSQSPRYKVTKRGQDVALRCDPISGHVSLYWYRQALGQGPEFLTYFNYEAQQDKSGLPNDRFSAERPEGSISTLTIQRTEQRDSAMYRCASRALTSGMDTQYFGPGTRLTVL.

This chain connects TRBV7-3 to TRBJ1-1; 7 nucleotides align to TRBD1. CDR3 length equals 13 residues. In germline, CDR1 is SGHTA, CDR2 FQGTGA. V gave up 5 bases and J gave up 4 bases; unmatched junction bases: 4. CDR3 sequence (DNA): TGTGCCAGCAGCACAGGGGTGAGCACTGAAGCTTTCTTT. Translation gives CASSTGVSTEAFF.

The chain is built from TRBV7-2 and TRBJ2-1; 7 bases match TRBD1. This CDR3 is 15 amino acids long. J lost 3 bases, V lost 5 bases, and 7 bases had no gene match. The germline CDR1 and CDR2 sequences are SGHTA and FQGNSA. The CDR3: CASSGPGQIYNEQFF. CDR3 in DNA: TGTGCCAGCAGCGGGCCGGGACAGATCTACAATGAGCAGTTCTTC.

The chain joins TRBV11-2 to TRBJ2-5; 9 bases are a match to TRBD2. CDR3 length equals 17 residues. In germline, CDR1 is SGHAT, CDR2 FQNNGV. Trimming removed 2 bases from V and 5 bases from J; junction bases left unmatched: 12. The CDR3 loop reads CASSLMAGGRRRETQYF. The CDR3 nucleotides read TGTGCCAGCAGCTTAATGGCGGGAGGGCGGAGGAGGGAGACCCAGTACTTC.

CDR3 residues: CASRYTDTQYF. The DNA of the CDR3 is TGTGCCAGCAGATATACAGATACGCAGTATTTT. This chain joins TRBV6-5 and TRBJ2-3; D not resolved. CDR1 and CDR2 (germline): MNHEY, SVGAGI. V lost 6 bases and J lost 3, with 4 bases in between. The CDR3 extends over 11 amino acids.

The table lists this clone with a count of one. The chain joins TRBV2 to TRBJ1-6, with 7 bases lining up with TRBD1. CDR1 is SNHLY, CDR2 FYNNEI, per germline. The CDR3 spans 14 residues. V lost 2 bases and J lost 7; bases outside the gene matches: 2. CDR3 DNA sequence: TGTGCCAGCAGTGAAACAGGGGTAAATTCACCCCTCCACTTT. Its protein is CASSETGVNSPLHF. The variable domain in full, completed from reference TRBV2 and TRBJ1-6, reads EPEVTQTPSHQVTQMGQEVILRCVPISNHLYFYWYRQILGQKVEFLVSFYNNEISEKSEIFDDQFSVERPDGSNFTLKIRSTKLEDSAMYFCASSETGVNSPLHFGNGTRLTVT.